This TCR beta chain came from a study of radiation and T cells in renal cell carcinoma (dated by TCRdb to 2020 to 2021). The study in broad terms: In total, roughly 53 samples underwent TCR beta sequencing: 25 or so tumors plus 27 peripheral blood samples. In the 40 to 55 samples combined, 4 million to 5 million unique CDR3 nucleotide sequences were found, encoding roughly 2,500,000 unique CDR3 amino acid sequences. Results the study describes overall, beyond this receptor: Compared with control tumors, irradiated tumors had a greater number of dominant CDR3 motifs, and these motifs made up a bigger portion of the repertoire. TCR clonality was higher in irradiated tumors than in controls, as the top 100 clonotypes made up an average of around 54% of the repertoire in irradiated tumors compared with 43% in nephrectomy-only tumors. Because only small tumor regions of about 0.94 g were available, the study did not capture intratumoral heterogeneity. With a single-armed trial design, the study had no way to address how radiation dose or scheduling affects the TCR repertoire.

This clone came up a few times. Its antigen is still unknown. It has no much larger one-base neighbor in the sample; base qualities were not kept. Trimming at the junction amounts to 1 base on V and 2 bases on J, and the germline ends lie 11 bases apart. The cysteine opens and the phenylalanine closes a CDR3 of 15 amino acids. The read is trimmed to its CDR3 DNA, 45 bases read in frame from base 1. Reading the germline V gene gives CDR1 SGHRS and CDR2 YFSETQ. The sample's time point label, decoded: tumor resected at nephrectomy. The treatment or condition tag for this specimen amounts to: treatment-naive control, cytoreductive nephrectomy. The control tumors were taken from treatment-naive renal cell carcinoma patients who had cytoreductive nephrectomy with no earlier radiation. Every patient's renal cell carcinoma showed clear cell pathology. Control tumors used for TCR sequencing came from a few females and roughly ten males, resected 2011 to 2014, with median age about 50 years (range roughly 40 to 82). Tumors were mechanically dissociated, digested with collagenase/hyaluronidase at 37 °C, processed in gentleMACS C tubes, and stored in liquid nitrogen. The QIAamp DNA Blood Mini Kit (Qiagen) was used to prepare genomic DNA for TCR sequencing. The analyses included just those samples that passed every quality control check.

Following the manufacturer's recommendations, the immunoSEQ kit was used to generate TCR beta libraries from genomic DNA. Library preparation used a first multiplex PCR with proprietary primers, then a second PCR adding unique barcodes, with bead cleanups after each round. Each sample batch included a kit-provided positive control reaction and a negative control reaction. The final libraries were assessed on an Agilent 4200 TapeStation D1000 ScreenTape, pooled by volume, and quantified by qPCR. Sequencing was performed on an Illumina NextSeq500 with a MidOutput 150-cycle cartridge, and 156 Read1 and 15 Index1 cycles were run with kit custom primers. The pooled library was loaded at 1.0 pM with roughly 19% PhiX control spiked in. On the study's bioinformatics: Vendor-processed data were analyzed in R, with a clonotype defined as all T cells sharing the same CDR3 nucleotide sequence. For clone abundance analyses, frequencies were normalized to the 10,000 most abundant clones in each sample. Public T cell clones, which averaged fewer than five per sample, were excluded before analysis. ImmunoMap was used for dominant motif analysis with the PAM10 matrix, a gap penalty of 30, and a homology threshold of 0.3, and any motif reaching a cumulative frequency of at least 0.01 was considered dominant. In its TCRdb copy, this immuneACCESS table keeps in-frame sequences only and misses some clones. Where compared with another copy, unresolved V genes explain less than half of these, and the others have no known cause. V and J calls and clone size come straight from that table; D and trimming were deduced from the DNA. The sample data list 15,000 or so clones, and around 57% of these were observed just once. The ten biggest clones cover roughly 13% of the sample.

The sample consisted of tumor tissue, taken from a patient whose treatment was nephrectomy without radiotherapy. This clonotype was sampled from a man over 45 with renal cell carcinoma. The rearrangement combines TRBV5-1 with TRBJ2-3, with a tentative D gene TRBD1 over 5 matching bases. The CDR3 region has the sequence CASSLTPGNTDTQYF. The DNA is TGCGCCAGCAGCTTGACCCCAGGGAACACAGATACGCAGTATTTT.